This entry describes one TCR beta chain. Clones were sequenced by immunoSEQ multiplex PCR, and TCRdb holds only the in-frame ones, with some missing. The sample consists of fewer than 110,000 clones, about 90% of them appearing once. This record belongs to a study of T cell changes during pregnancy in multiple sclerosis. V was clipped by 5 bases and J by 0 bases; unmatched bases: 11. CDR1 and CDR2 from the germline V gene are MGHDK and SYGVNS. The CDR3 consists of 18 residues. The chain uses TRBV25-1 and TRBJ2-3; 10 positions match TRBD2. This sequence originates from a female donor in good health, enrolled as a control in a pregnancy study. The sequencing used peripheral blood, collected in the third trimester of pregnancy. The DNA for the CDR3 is TGTGCCAGCAGTCCAAACCCCGAGACTAGCGGGAGCACAGATACGCAGTATTTT. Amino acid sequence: CASSPNPETSGSTDTQYF.